This record covers a single T cell receptor (beta chain). This sample is drawn from a study of blood T cell repertoires in COVID-19. How the authors handled the data: Amplified reference gene primers provided the basis for estimating nucleated cell counts. Using immunoSEQ multiplex PCR, the repertoire was profiled, and TCRdb retains in-frame clones only, with some absent. Clone size and the V and J calls come from that table; the DNA yielded D and trimming. The table has approximately 70,000 clones, 82% seen once. Material for sequencing was peripheral blood. The TCR comes from a human donor in a cohort sampled during active COVID-19.

CDR3 sequence reads: CASSLVATGGYEKLFF. The CDR3 nucleotides are TGTGCCAGCAGCTTAGTGGCAACAGGGGGGTATGAAAAACTGTTTTTT. V gene TRBV7-8 combines with J gene TRBJ1-4, with TRBD1 matching 8 bases. CDR3 length: 16 amino acids. Trimming cost V 1 base and J 6 bases; bases outside gene matches: 7. From germline, CDR1 is SGHVS and CDR2 FQNEAQ. Combining the CDR3 with reference TRBV7-8 and TRBJ1-4 gives the whole variable domain GAGVSQSPRYKVAKRGQDVALRCDPISGHVSLFWYQQALGQGPEFLTYFQNEAQLDKSGLPSDRFFAERPEGSVSTLKIQRTQQEDSAVYLCASSLVATGGYEKLFFGSGTQLSVL.